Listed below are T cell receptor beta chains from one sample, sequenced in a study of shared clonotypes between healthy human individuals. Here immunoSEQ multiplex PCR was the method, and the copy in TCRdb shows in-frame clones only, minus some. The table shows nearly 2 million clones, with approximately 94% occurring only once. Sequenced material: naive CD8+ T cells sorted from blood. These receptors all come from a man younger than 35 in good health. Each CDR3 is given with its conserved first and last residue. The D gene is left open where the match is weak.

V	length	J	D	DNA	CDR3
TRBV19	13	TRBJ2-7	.	TGTGCCAGTAGTCCCGATTCGGCCTACGAGCAGTACTTC	CASSPDSAYEQYF
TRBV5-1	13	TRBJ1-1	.	TGCGCCAGCAGCTTGAGCATGAACACTGAAGCTTTCTTT	CASSLSMNTEAFF
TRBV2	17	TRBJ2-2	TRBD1	TGTGCCAGCAGTGAACCAAGGGGGACAGTGGGCACCGGGGAGCTGTTTTTT	CASSEPRGTVGTGELFF
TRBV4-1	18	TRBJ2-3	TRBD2	TGCGCCAGCAGCCAAGAGGGAGCCGGGACTAGCGGCACAGATACGCAGTATTTT	CASSQEGAGTSGTDTQYF
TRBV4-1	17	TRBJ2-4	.	TGCGCCAGCAGCCAAGGGGCGCTACTGGATGCCAAAAACATTCAGTACTTC	CASSQGALLDAKNIQYF
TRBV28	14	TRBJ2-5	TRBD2	TGTGCCAGCAGCTTAGCGGGGGGGCCAGAGACCCAGTACTTC	CASSLAGGPETQYF
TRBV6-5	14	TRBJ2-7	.	TGTGCCAGCAGTTACGAAGGGGGCTCCTACGAGCAGTACTTC	CASSYEGGSYEQYF
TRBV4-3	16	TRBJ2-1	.	TGCGCCAGCAGCCATAGGGGGGGAGACCCCTACAATGAGCAGTTCTTC	CASSHRGGDPYNEQFF
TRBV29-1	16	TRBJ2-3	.	TGCAGCGCCCTGTGGCCGGTTCCCTCTAGCACAGATACGCAGTATTTT	CSALWPVPSSTDTQYF
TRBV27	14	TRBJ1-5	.	TGTGCCAGCAAATTGGCCGGGGGCAATCAGCCCCAGCATTTT	CASKLAGGNQPQHF
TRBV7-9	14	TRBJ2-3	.	TGTGCCATAGCTCTATCCCGAAGCACAGATACGCAGTATTTT	CAIALSRSTDTQYF
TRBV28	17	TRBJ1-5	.	TGTGCCAGCAGTTCCCCGCATGAGGGGGTCCACAATCAGCCCCAGCATTTT	CASSSPHEGVHNQPQHF
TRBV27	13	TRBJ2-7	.	TGTGCCAGCAGTTTGTTCGCCTCCTACGAGCAGTACTTC	CASSLFASYEQYF